A single sample is the source of the 26 T cell receptor beta chains below, sequenced in a study of regulatory T cells in long-lasting Graves disease. Relying on iRepertoire HTBI primers and Arm-PCR of CDR3 regions, the team built TCR beta libraries. TCRdb reprocessed the multiplex PCR reads via MiXCR and lists one record per CDR3 protein. The top ten clones hold 9.5% to 12% of a sample with some 450,000 distinct CDR3 sequences, less than 20% of them seen once. Time point indicated: newly diagnosed GD, antithyroid drugs for less than 3 months. Generation of the TCR library employed RNA extracted from PBMCs. These data were also reused for a study on T cells in Graves' hyperthyroidism and ophthalmopathy.

The sample consisted of peripheral blood mononuclear cells (PBMCs), taken at new diagnosis, from a patient treated with antithyroid drugs. The receptors were gathered from a woman in her twenties or thirties with Graves disease.

This clonotype was seen at least ten times. The chain links TRBV7-2 to TRBJ2-5, with D uncertain. Trimming pared 7 bases from V and 2 bases from J, leaving 11 bases between. Per the germline V gene, CDR1 is SGHTA and CDR2 is FQGNSA. CDR3 length: 13 residues. In nucleotides, the CDR3 is TGTGCCAGCACCCGGTGGGGTCAAGAGACCCAGTACTTC. Its translation: CASTRWGQETQYF.

This clonotype was observed many times. V gene TRBV3-1 combines with J gene TRBJ2-4; D is possibly TRBD1 (7 bases). The CDR3 runs 15 residues. Trimming stripped 4 bases from V and 4 bases from J, with 14 bases between. CDR1 is LGHDT and CDR2 is YNNKEL in the germline V gene (reference sequence). The CDR3 DNA reads TGTGCCAGCAGCCCCCCAGGGGGAGGTAAAAACATTCAGTACTTC. This codes for CASSPPGGGKNIQYF.

This clonotype was detected a few times. This rearrangement joins TRBV7-2 to TRBJ2-7; 7 bases align to TRBD2. J lost 0 bases, V lost 3 bases, and 5 bases had no gene match. In germline, CDR1 is SGHTA, CDR2 FQGNSA. This CDR3 region has 15 residues. The CDR3 region has the DNA TGTGCCAGCAGCTTCAGCGGGGATAGCTCCTACGAGCAGTACTTC. Protein: CASSFSGDSSYEQYF.

This clonotype was observed a few times. The chain is built from TRBV24-1 and TRBJ1-2; D call uncertain. V dropped 3 bases and J dropped 8 bases, with 9 bases sitting between them. Germline values: CDR1 KGHDR, CDR2 SFDVKD. The CDR3 is made up of 12 amino acids. CDR3 nucleotides: TGTGCCACCAGTGATCCCGCGATGGGCTACACCTTC. This gives the protein CATSDPAMGYTF.

This clonotype was seen many times. The chain joins TRBV11-1 to TRBJ2-1; D might be TRBD1 (6 bases). The germline V and J ends were trimmed by 5 bases and 0 bases, with 11 bases remaining between them. This CDR3 has 15 residues. Germline CDR1 reads SGHAT; CDR2 reads FQDESV (reference sequence). The CDR3: CASSQGHNSYNEQFF. The CDR3 DNA reads as TGTGCCAGCAGCCAGGGACACAACTCCTACAATGAGCAGTTCTTC.

The sample holds many counts of this clonotype. The J gene is TRBJ2-3, the V gene TRBV28, with TRBD2 identical over 7 bases. This CDR3 has 14 residues. V gave up 8 bases and J gave up 4 bases; unmatched junction bases: 9. Germline lookup yields CDR1 MDHEN and CDR2 SYDVKM. CDR3 in amino acids: CASGGEVHADTQYF. For the CDR3, the DNA is TGTGCCAGCGGGGGGGAGGTACATGCAGATACGCAGTATTTT.

The V and J genes are TRBV30 and TRBJ2-1; no clear D gene. This CDR3 has 11 residues. Germline CDR1 reads GTSNPN; CDR2 reads SVGIG (reference sequence). The V gene lost 3 bases and the J gene lost 6 bases, with 6 bases spanning the gap. The DNA for the CDR3 is TGTGCCTGGAGCTTAGGCAATGAGCAGTTCTTC. It codes for CAWSLGNEQFF.

V and J are TRBV6-1 and TRBJ2-3; D is possibly TRBD1 (6 bases). Germline CDR1 and CDR2: MNHNS and SASEGT. Trimming removed 6 bases from V and 4 bases from J, with 11 bases in between. The CDR3 consists of 13 residues. DNA of the CDR3: TGTGCCAGCAGCCTCTGGGGGCCAGATACGCAGTATTTT. Translated: CASSLWGPDTQYF.

This clonotype has just a few counts. The chain links TRBV7-2 to TRBJ2-5; possibly TRBD1 or TRBD2 for D (5 bases each). CDR1 and CDR2 (germline): SGHTA, FQGNSA. The CDR3 runs to 15 residues. V dropped 3 bases and J dropped 5 bases, with 16 bases sitting between them. CDR3 nucleotide sequence: TGTGCCAGCAGCTTCGACTTAGGGGAGAGTGAGACCCAGTACTTC. It specifies CASSFDLGESETQYF.

This chain joins TRBV6-2 or TRBV6-3 and TRBJ2-1, with 11 bases identical to TRBD1. Germline CDR1 and CDR2: MNHEY and SVGEGT. V trimming: 6 bases; J trimming: 10 bases; junction bases outside the gene matches: 11. The CDR3 consists of 15 residues. CDR3 amino acids: CASSPPVGQGVEQFF. DNA for the CDR3: TGTGCCAGCAGCCCGCCCGTGGGACAGGGGGTAGAGCAGTTCTTC.

This clonotype was detected ten times or more. The V call is TRBV28, the J call TRBJ2-1; a possible D gene is TRBD2 (6 bases). V was shortened by 6 bases and J by 4 bases, with 7 bases between the two germline ends. Per germline, CDR1 MDHEN and CDR2 SYDVKM. The CDR3 is 12 amino acids. The CDR3 loop is CASRRGYNEQFF. CDR3 nucleotides: TGTGCCAGCAGACGGGGGTACAATGAGCAGTTCTTC.

This clonotype was recorded at least ten times. This chain uses TRBV7-9 with TRBJ2-7, with D tentatively TRBD1 or TRBD2 (6 bases each). The length of the CDR3 is 16 residues. Between the trimmed V and J ends, which lost 1 base and 4 bases, there was a span of 17 bases. Germline assignment: CDR1 SEHNR and CDR2 FQNEAQ (reference sequence). The CDR3 nucleotides are TGTGCCAGCAGCTTAGAACCGAGCACAGGGACTTACGAGCAGTACTTC. It translates to CASSLEPSTGTYEQYF.

There are a few counts of this clonotype. The chain links TRBV20-1 to TRBJ2-1; TRBD2 matches 8 bases. V was pared by 0 bases and J by 4 bases, with 5 bases of the junction left unmatched. The CDR3 is 15 amino acids. From germline, CDR1 is DFQATT and CDR2 SNEGSKA (reference sequence). CDR3 DNA: TGCAGTGCTAGAGATCTGGGACTAGTATACAATGAGCAGTTCTTC. It is translated as CSARDLGLVYNEQFF.

This clonotype was observed at least ten times. The chain joins TRBV6-5 to TRBJ2-7; 7 bases align to TRBD2. The CDR3 runs 15 residues. Germline V gene lookup returns CDR1 MNHEY and CDR2 SVGAGI. V dropped 2 bases and J dropped 0; count of bases not matched to a gene: 4. The CDR3 nucleotides are TGTGCCAGCAGTTACAGCGGGATGAGCTCCTACGAGCAGTACTTC. It translates to CASSYSGMSSYEQYF.

The V gene is TRBV11-2, the J gene TRBJ1-2, with no clear D. V was trimmed by 1 base and J by 8 bases, leaving 14 bases between them. Germline CDR1 is SGHAT and CDR2 is FQNNGV. The CDR3 spans 14 residues. The DNA of the CDR3 is TGTGCCAGCAGCTTAGGCGAAGGGTTGAGGGGCTACACCTTC. Protein sequence: CASSLGEGLRGYTF.

There are many counts of this clonotype. The gene calls are TRBV28 and TRBJ1-1; D possibly corresponds to TRBD1 (5 bases). Germline CDR1 reads MDHEN; CDR2 reads SYDVKM. V was cut by 7 bases and J by 8 bases, with 14 bases left in between. The CDR3 has 12 residues. The CDR3 protein is CASTVGLSEAFF. CDR3 nucleotide sequence: TGTGCCAGCACCGTGGGACTAAGCGAAGCTTTCTTT.

The sample holds many counts of this clonotype. V usage is TRBV5-5 and J usage is TRBJ2-5; D gene uncertain. Germline CDR1 SGHKS, CDR2 YYEKEE (reference sequence). The CDR3 length is 14 residues. The V end lost 4 bases, the J end lost 1 base, and 11 bases lay between the germline ends. As DNA, the CDR3 is TGTGCCAGCAGCCCGGCGAGCATCCAAGAGACCCAGTACTTC. Protein sequence: CASSPASIQETQYF.

This chain joins TRBV7-3 and TRBJ2-6, with a tentative D call TRBD1 (6 bases). The germline V gene has CDR1 SGHTA and CDR2 FQGTGA. The ends were cut back, 4 bases at V and 1 base at J, with 20 bases in the middle. This CDR3 region has 19 residues. The CDR3 here is CASSSRGTGHFSGANVLTF. CDR3 nucleotide sequence: TGTGCCAGCAGCTCTAGGGGGACGGGACATTTTTCTGGGGCCAACGTCCTGACTTTC.

The V and J genes are TRBV12-3 or TRBV12-4 and TRBJ2-1, with unresolved D. V gave up 2 bases and J gave up 4 bases, with 21 bases separating them. This CDR3 comprises 18 residues. The CDR3 DNA reads TGTGCCAGCAGTTTAATTGGCGGATCCCCTAATTCTTACAATGAGCAGTTCTTC. It translates to CASSLIGGSPNSYNEQFF.

This clonotype was counted a few times. This sequence joins TRBV11-2 and TRBJ2-7, with 8 bases matching TRBD1. The junction had 4 bases not matched to a gene; V was cut back by 1 base and J by 2 bases. The CDR3 is made up of 15 amino acids. Looked up from germline, CDR1 is SGHAT and CDR2 is FQNNGV. The CDR3 nucleotides are TGTGCCAGCAGCTTAGGGACAGGGATTGCCTACGAGCAGTACTTC. Encoded protein: CASSLGTGIAYEQYF. Looking up the rest from reference TRBV11-2 and TRBJ2-7 gives the full variable domain: EAGVAQSPRYKIIEKRQSVAFWCNPISGHATLYWYQQILGQGPKLLIQFQNNGVVDDSQLPKDRFSAERLKGVDSTLKIQPAKLEDSAVYLCASSLGTGIAYEQYFGPGTRLTVT.

This clonotype was picked up many times. The chain carries TRBV28 and TRBJ2-1; D unresolved. CDR3 length: 16 amino acids. Per germline, CDR1 MDHEN and CDR2 SYDVKM. V gave up 7 bases and J gave up 0 bases, with 16 bases separating them. This CDR3 reads CASIPMGLRSYNEQFF. The CDR3 coding sequence is TGTGCCAGCATTCCCATGGGGTTACGCTCCTACAATGAGCAGTTCTTC.

This clonotype was observed at least ten times. V and J are TRBV10-3 and TRBJ2-1, with 11 bases fitting TRBD2. This CDR3 comprises 15 residues. Germline V gene sequence: CDR1 ENHRY, CDR2 SYGVKD. The V segment lost 7 bases and the J segment 9 bases; nucleotides outside the gene matches: 11. CDR3 loop: CAITGGLAGGSEQFF. CDR3 nucleotides: TGTGCCATCACGGGGGGGCTAGCGGGAGGTAGTGAGCAGTTCTTC.

This clonotype was recorded a few times. The chain carries TRBV6-1 and TRBJ2-1, with unresolved D. The V end was cut by 6 bases, the J end by 3 bases, with 6 bases between. This CDR3 spans 12 amino acids. In germline, CDR1 is MNHNS, CDR2 SASEGT. CDR3: CASRNSYNEQFF. CDR3 bases: TGTGCCAGCAGAAACAGCTACAATGAGCAGTTCTTC.

This clonotype was seen at least ten times. This sequence joins TRBV30 and TRBJ2-3; 8 nucleotides match TRBD1. The CDR3 totals 15 residues. Germline V gene sequence: CDR1 GTSNPN, CDR2 SVGIG (reference sequence). Trimming removed 3 bases from V and 3 bases from J; junction bases left unmatched: 8. In DNA, the CDR3 is TGTGCCTGGAGCTCCCGGACAGGGTCAACAGATACGCAGTATTTT. Translated: CAWSSRTGSTDTQYF.

This clonotype has ten or more counts. The chain carries TRBV6-1 and TRBJ1-5; D call uncertain. Germline values: CDR1 MNHNS, CDR2 SASEGT. Trimming pared 10 bases from V and 0 bases from J, leaving 13 bases between. CDR3 size: 14 residues. The CDR3 DNA is TGTGCCACCATCGACGAGGGTAGCAATCAGCCCCAGCATTTT. This codes for CATIDEGSNQPQHF.

This clonotype was recorded at least ten times. The J gene is TRBJ2-1, the V gene TRBV20-1; 7 bases are a match to TRBD2. The CDR3 consists of 16 residues. V gave up 6 bases and J gave up 7 bases; unmatched junction bases: 18. Per the germline V gene, CDR1 is DFQATT and CDR2 is SNEGSKA (reference sequence). This CDR3 is CSAYPPGAGVVNEQFF. The DNA of the CDR3 is TGCAGTGCATACCCTCCTGGGGCGGGGGTTGTAAATGAGCAGTTCTTC.